This passage covers 26 T cell receptor beta chains from one sample sequenced in a study of CD8 T cells in ankylosing spondylitis. One entry per CDR3 protein, called by TCRdb with MiXCR from the 5' RACE reads. The top ten hold roughly 13% of the sample, which has about 350,000 distinct CDR3 sequences, 20% seen once. Sequenced material: blood, either unsorted or a sorted T cell fraction (not recorded which). The origin of the receptors is a male donor with ankylosing spondylitis or in good health (not recorded which).

This clonotype is a singleton in its sample. The rearrangement uses TRBV7-8 and TRBJ2-3; no reliable D call. Germline V CDR1 and CDR2: SGHVS, FQNEAQ. The CDR3 loop spans 14 amino acids. V was shortened by 5 bases and J by 4 bases, with 13 bases between the two germline ends. The CDR3 is CASSPWSKADTQYF. The CDR3 region has the DNA TGTGCCAGCAGCCCTTGGTCGAAGGCAGATACGCAGTATTTT.

This clonotype was picked up many times. J is TRBJ2-3 and V is TRBV7-6; D could derive from TRBD1 or TRBD2 (5 bases each). From germline, CDR1 is SGHVS and CDR2 FNYEAQ. The CDR3 contains 14 residues. V gave up 1 base and J gave up 3 bases, with 8 bases separating them. CDR3: CASSLDGGTDTQYF. The CDR3 bases are TGTGCCAGCAGCTTAGATGGGGGTACAGATACGCAGTATTTT.

Here the CDR3 DNA reads TGCAGCGTTGAAGAACTCGGGGGGCGCCCAGATACGCAGTATTTT. It codes for CSVEELGGRPDTQYF. The chain has TRBV29-1 and TRBJ2-3, with D possibly TRBD2 on 7 matching bases. Germline assignment: CDR1 SQVTM and CDR2 ANQGSEA. This CDR3 is built from 15 residues. Trimming shortened V by 0 bases and J by 4 bases, and 14 bases separated the two germline ends.

In its sample, this clonotype was seen once. The chain combines TRBV7-2 with TRBJ2-5; TRBD2 might be the D (6 bases). The V and J ends lost 5 bases and 2 bases respectively, with 18 bases between them. The CDR3 loop spans 16 amino acids. The germline CDR1 and CDR2 sequences are SGHTA and FQGNSA. This CDR3 reads CASSPLSGADQETQYF. CDR3 sequence (DNA): TGTGCCAGCAGCCCCCTTAGCGGTGCAGATCAAGAGACCCAGTACTTC. Filled out from reference TRBV7-2 and TRBJ2-5, the complete variable domain reads GAGVSQSPSNKVTEKGKDVELRCDPISGHTALYWYRQSLGQGLEFLIYFQGNSAPDKSGLPSDRFSAERTGGSVSTLTIQRTQQEDSAVYLCASSPLSGADQETQYFGPGTRLLVL.

The rearrangement links TRBV6-1 to TRBJ2-7; 9 bases are a match to TRBD1. V lost 6 bases to trimming and J lost 1 base; unmatched junction nucleotides: 10. The CDR3 loop spans 16 amino acids. The germline V gene encodes CDR1 MNHNS and CDR2 SASEGT. The CDR3 spells CASSSDRGSLSYEQYF. The CDR3 region has the DNA TGTGCCAGCAGCTCGGACAGGGGCTCCTTGTCCTACGAGCAGTACTTC.

The chain recombines TRBV28 with TRBJ2-7, with D possibly TRBD2 on 6 matching bases. CDR3 length: 13 residues. Germline V gives CDR1 MDHEN, CDR2 SYDVKM. V lost 5 bases, J lost 6 bases, and 14 bases lay in between. The CDR3 DNA follows: TGTGCCAGCAGTGTACCCGTGGGAGGCGAGCAGTACTTC. Translation: CASSVPVGGEQYF.

The sample holds a few counts of this clonotype. The chain couples TRBV12-3 or TRBV12-4 to TRBJ2-1, with 9 bases aligning to TRBD2. The CDR3 runs to 17 residues. Unmatched junction bases numbered 14, after V lost 10 bases and J lost 1 base. The CDR3 DNA reads TGTGCCACCGACCAAAGCGGGGGGCTACCATCCTACAATGAGCAGTTCTTC. Translation gives CATDQSGGLPSYNEQFF.

The DNA of the CDR3 is TGTGCCAGCAGTGAAGTGAGGGGGCTGACGGATGAGCAGTTCTTC. Protein: CASSEVRGLTDEQFF. V gene TRBV2 combines with J gene TRBJ2-1; 7 bases align to TRBD1. The germline CDR1 and CDR2 sequences are SNHLY and FYNNEI. The CDR3 has 15 residues. J lost 8 bases, V lost 1 base, and 8 bases had no gene match.

In nucleotides, the CDR3 is TGCAGTGCCGACACCAGGGGAACTAATGAAAAACTGTTTTTT. Amino acids: CSADTRGTNEKLFF. The chain carries TRBV20-1 and TRBJ1-4; D might be TRBD1 (6 bases). The germline gives CDR1 DFQATT, CDR2 SNEGSKA (reference sequence). V was clipped by 6 bases and J by 1 base, with 12 bases between them. CDR3 length: 14 amino acids.

V and J are TRBV29-1 and TRBJ1-2; D may be TRBD1 (6 bases). The V end lost 5 bases, the J end lost 3 bases, and 10 bases lay between the germline ends. CDR1 and CDR2 from the germline V gene are SQVTM and ANQGSEA. This CDR3 has 12 residues. In DNA form, the CDR3 reads TGCAGCGTTAAGGACAGATACTATGGCTACACCTTC. Translating it yields CSVKDRYYGYTF. The entire variable domain, with the rest obtained from reference TRBV29-1 and TRBJ1-2, is as follows: SAVISQKPSRDICQRGTSLTIQCQVDSQVTMMFWYRQQPGQSLTLIATANQGSEATYESGFVIDKFPISRPNLTFSTLTVSNMSPEDSSIYLCSVKDRYYGYTFGSGTRLTVV.

The chain is built from TRBV5-5 and TRBJ2-7; unclear D gene. V was shortened by 4 bases and J by 5 bases, with 16 bases between the two germline ends. Germline V lookup: CDR1 SGHKS, CDR2 YYEKEE (reference sequence). This CDR3 has 14 residues. This CDR3 is CASSNPGLTHEQYF. CDR3 nucleotide sequence: TGTGCCAGCAGCAACCCGGGCCTCACCCACGAGCAGTACTTC.

The V gene is TRBV7-2, the J gene TRBJ1-1, with 10 nucleotides matching TRBD1. Per germline, CDR1 SGHTA and CDR2 FQGNSA. This CDR3 is built from 14 residues. The V and J ends lost 5 bases and 5 bases, in that order; junction bases with no gene match: 5. The chain's CDR3 is CASSDRGLGTEAFF. DNA of the CDR3: TGTGCCAGCAGCGACAGGGGGCTAGGGACTGAAGCTTTCTTT. Looking up the rest from reference TRBV7-2 and TRBJ1-1 gives the full variable domain: GAGVSQSPSNKVTEKGKDVELRCDPISGHTALYWYRQSLGQGLEFLIYFQGNSAPDKSGLPSDRFSAERTGGSVSTLTIQRTQQEDSAVYLCASSDRGLGTEAFFGQGTRLTVV.

The rearrangement links TRBV15 to TRBJ2-7; maybe TRBD2 (5 bases). CDR3 length: 16 amino acids. Germline values: CDR1 LNHNV, CDR2 YYDKDF (reference sequence). V dropped 2 bases and J dropped 0 bases, with 14 bases sitting between them. CDR3 in amino acids: CATSRSPRVDSYEQYF. In DNA form, the CDR3 reads TGTGCCACCAGCAGATCCCCGCGGGTCGACTCCTACGAGCAGTACTTC.

The sample holds many counts of this clonotype. The gene calls are TRBV29-1 and TRBJ2-5, with TRBD1 as a possible D gene (5 bases). Trimming left V 5 bases short and J 5 bases short, with 9 bases between. CDR3 length: 11 residues. The germline V gene has CDR1 SQVTM and CDR2 ANQGSEA. The CDR3: CSVLGAETQYF. CDR3 bases: TGCAGCGTTTTAGGGGCGGAGACCCAGTACTTC.

This chain uses TRBV7-8 with TRBJ1-4, with TRBD1 matching over 8 bases. V trimming: 5 bases; J trimming: 8 bases; junction bases outside the gene matches: 10. Germline V CDR1 and CDR2: SGHVS, FQNEAQ. CDR3 length: 15 amino acids. In DNA, the CDR3 is TGTGCCAGCAGCCCTGATGGACAGGGTGGCGAAAAACTGTTTTTT. It is translated as CASSPDGQGGEKLFF. The whole variable domain, filled in from reference TRBV7-8 and TRBJ1-4, reads GAGVSQSPRYKVAKRGQDVALRCDPISGHVSLFWYQQALGQGPEFLTYFQNEAQLDKSGLPSDRFFAERPEGSVSTLKIQRTQQEDSAVYLCASSPDGQGGEKLFFGSGTQLSVL.

This clonotype was seen more than once but under ten times. The chain is built from TRBV15 and TRBJ2-7; D unresolved. V gave up 0 bases and J gave up 6 bases, with 9 bases separating them. Germline CDR1 is LNHNV and CDR2 is YYDKDF (reference sequence). The CDR3 totals 13 residues. The CDR3 sequence is CATSREAVSEQYF. Written as DNA, the CDR3 is TGTGCCACCAGCAGAGAGGCGGTCTCCGAGCAGTACTTC.

The chain uses TRBV20-1 and TRBJ2-7; D is ambiguous. Per germline, CDR1 DFQATT and CDR2 SNEGSKA (reference sequence). Trimming cost V 0 bases and J 0 bases, with 12 bases left between them. The CDR3 is 15 residues long. The chain's CDR3 is CSARDPDGSSYEQYF. The CDR3 bases are TGCAGTGCTAGAGATCCGGACGGAAGCTCCTACGAGCAGTACTTC.

The genes are TRBV12-3 or TRBV12-4 and TRBJ1-2, with D maybe TRBD1 (5 bases). V lost 8 bases to trimming and J lost 3 bases, with 16 bases between them. The CDR3 spans 14 residues. In DNA, the CDR3 is TGTGCCAGCGGACCCCCCGGGACGGACTATGGCTACACCTTC. Protein product: CASGPPGTDYGYTF.

This clonotype came up a few times. The chain carries TRBV5-4 and TRBJ2-1, with a weak D call TRBD1 (6 bases). V lost 0 bases and J 3 bases, leaving 7 bases between the germline ends. Germline CDR1 is SGHNT and CDR2 is YYREEE (reference sequence). There are 14 residues in the CDR3. The CDR3, as DNA: TGTGCCAGCAGCTTGGGACAGGACTACAATGAGCAGTTCTTC. The encoded protein is CASSLGQDYNEQFF.

This clonotype was detected only a few times. This chain joins TRBV9 and TRBJ2-2, with no clear D. The V gene's germline CDR1 is SGDLS and CDR2 YYNGEE. The CDR3 runs 13 residues. V was trimmed by 4 bases and J by 3 bases, leaving 7 bases between them. The CDR3 region is CASSPYYTGELFF. The CDR3 nucleotides read TGTGCCAGCAGCCCCTACTACACCGGGGAGCTGTTTTTT.

This clonotype was counted at least ten times. The J gene is TRBJ2-3, the V gene TRBV29-1; D gene uncertain. Looked up from germline, CDR1 is SQVTM and CDR2 is ANQGSEA. V was pared by 8 bases and J by 4 bases, with 10 bases between. The CDR3 has 11 residues. CDR3 in DNA: TGCAGCCCGTGGGTCGCAGATACGCAGTATTTT. Translated, it gives CSPWVADTQYF.

The CDR3 reads CASNHPGSSGNTIYF. The CDR3 coding sequence is TGTGCCAGCAATCATCCAGGGAGCTCTGGAAACACCATATATTTT. The genes are TRBV12-3 or TRBV12-4 and TRBJ1-3; possibly TRBD1 for D (5 bases). Trimming cost V 7 bases and J 0 bases, with 13 bases left between them. CDR3 size: 15 residues.

The gene calls are TRBV6-1 and TRBJ2-1; D perhaps matches TRBD1 (5 bases). Germline V gives CDR1 MNHNS, CDR2 SASEGT. There are 15 residues in the CDR3. Trimming shortened V by 1 base and J by 2 bases, and 9 bases separated the two germline ends. The CDR3 loop reads CASSEVDIAYNEQFF. In nucleotides, the CDR3 is TGTGCCAGCAGTGAAGTGGACATTGCCTACAATGAGCAGTTCTTC.

J is TRBJ1-2 and V is TRBV3-1; D gene uncertain. Germline V gene lookup returns CDR1 LGHDT and CDR2 YNNKEL (reference sequence). V dropped 1 base and J dropped 2 bases, with 11 bases sitting between them. This CDR3 has 15 amino acids. In DNA form, the CDR3 reads TGTGCCAGCAGCCAAGTATTAACAGTGAACTATGGCTACACCTTC. This sequence encodes CASSQVLTVNYGYTF.

This clonotype appeared a few times. J is TRBJ2-7 and V is TRBV7-6; TRBD2 matches 9 bases. CDR1 is SGHVS, CDR2 FNYEAQ, per germline. CDR3 length: 15 residues. V lost 5 bases to trimming and J lost 2 bases; unmatched junction nucleotides: 7. The DNA for the CDR3 is TGTGCCAGCAGCGTATTTAGCGGGGGAACCTACGAGCAGTACTTC. Amino acid sequence: CASSVFSGGTYEQYF.

This clonotype was detected only a few times. The chain couples TRBV4-1 to TRBJ2-1; perhaps D is TRBD1 or TRBD2 (5 bases each). This CDR3 has 14 amino acids. Trimming took off 0 bases at V and 8 bases at J, with 11 bases between the two ends. Germline values: CDR1 MGHRA, CDR2 YSYEKL. The DNA for the CDR3 is TGCGCCAGCAGCCAAGATACGAGGGGATATGAGCAGTTCTTC. Protein sequence: CASSQDTRGYEQFF.